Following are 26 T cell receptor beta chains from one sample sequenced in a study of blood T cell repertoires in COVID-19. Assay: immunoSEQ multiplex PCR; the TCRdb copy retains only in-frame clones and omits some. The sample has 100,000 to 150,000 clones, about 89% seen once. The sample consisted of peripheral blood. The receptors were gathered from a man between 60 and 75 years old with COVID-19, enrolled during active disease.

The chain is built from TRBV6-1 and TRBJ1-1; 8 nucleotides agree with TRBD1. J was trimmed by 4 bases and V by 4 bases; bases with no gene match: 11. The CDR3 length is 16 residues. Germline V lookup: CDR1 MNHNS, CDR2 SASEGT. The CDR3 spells CASSAKTGVLATEAFF. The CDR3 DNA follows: TGTGCCAGCAGTGCGAAGACAGGGGTTTTGGCCACTGAAGCTTTCTTT.

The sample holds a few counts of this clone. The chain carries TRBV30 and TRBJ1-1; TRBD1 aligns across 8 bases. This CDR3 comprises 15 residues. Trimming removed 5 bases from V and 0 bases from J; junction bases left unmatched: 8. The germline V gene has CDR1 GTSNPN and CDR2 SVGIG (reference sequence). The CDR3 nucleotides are TGTGCCTGGGCAAGACAGGGGTATTTGAACACTGAAGCTTTCTTT. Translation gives CAWARQGYLNTEAFF. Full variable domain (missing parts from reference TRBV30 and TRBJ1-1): SQTIHQWPATLVQPVGSPLSLECTVEGTSNPNLYWYRQAAGRGLQLLFYSVGIGQISSEVPQNLSASRPQDRQFILSSKKLLLSDSGFYLCAWARQGYLNTEAFFGQGTRLTVV.

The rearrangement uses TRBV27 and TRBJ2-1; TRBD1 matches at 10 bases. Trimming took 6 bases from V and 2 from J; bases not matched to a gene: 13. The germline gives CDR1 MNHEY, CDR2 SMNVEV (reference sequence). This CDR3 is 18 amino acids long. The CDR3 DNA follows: TGTGCCAGCAGCCCCCTCACGCCGGGACAGGGGACCTACAATGAGCAGTTCTTC. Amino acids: CASSPLTPGQGTYNEQFF.

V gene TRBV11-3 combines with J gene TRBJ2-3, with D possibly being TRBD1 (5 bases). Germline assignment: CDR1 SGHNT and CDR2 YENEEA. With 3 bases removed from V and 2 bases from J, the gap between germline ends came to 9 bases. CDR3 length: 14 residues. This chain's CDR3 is CASSFAGITDTQYF. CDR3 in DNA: TGTGCCAGCAGCTTCGCAGGGATCACAGATACGCAGTATTTT.

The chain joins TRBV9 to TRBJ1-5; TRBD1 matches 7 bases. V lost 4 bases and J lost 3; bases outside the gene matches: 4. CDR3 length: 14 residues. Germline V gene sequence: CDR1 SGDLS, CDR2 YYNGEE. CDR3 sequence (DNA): TGTGCCAGCAGCCCAGGGGGGAACAATCAGCCCCAGCATTTT. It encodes CASSPGGNNQPQHF.

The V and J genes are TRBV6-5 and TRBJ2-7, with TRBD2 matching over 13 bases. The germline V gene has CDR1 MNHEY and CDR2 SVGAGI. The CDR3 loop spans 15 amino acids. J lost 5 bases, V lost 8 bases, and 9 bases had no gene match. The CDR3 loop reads CASRRTSGGGDEQYF. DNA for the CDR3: TGTGCCAGCCGCCGGACTAGCGGGGGTGGGGACGAGCAGTACTTC.

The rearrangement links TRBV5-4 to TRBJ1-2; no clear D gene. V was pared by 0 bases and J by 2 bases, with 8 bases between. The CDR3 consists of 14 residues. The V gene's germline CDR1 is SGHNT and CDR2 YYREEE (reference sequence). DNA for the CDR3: TGTGCCAGCAGCTTGGCCCGAGTGAACTATGGCTACACCTTC. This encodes CASSLARVNYGYTF.

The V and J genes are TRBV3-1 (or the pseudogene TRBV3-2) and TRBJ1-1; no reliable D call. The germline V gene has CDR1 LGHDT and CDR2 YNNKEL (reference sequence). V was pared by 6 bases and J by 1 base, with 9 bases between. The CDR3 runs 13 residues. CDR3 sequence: CASSREANTEAFF. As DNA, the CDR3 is TGTGCCAGCAGTCGGGAGGCGAACACTGAAGCTTTCTTT.

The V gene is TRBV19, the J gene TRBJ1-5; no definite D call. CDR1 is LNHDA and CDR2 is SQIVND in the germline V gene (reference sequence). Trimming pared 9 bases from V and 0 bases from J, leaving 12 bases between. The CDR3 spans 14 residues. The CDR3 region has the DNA TGTGCCAGCAACTCAGGTTATAGCAATCAGCCCCAGCATTTT. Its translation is CASNSGYSNQPQHF.

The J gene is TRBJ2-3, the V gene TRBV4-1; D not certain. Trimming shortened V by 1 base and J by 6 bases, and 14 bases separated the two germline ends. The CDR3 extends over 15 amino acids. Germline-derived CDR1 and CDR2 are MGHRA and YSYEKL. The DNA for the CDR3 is TGCGCCAGCAGCCAAGGTCCTTGGGCAGGCGATACGCAGTATTTT. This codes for CASSQGPWAGDTQYF.

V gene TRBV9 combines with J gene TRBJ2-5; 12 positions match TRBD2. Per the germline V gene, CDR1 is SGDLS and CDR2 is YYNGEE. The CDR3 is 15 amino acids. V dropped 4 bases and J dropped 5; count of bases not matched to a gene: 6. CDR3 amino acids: CASSLAGGLLETQYF. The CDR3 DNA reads TGTGCCAGCAGCCTAGCGGGGGGGCTTTTGGAGACCCAGTACTTC. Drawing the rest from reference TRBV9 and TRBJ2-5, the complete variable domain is DSGVTQTPKHLITATGQRVTLRCSPRSGDLSVYWYQQSLDQGLQFLIQYYNGEERAKGNILERFSAQQFPDLHSELNLSSLELGDSALYFCASSLAGGLLETQYFGPGTRLLVL.

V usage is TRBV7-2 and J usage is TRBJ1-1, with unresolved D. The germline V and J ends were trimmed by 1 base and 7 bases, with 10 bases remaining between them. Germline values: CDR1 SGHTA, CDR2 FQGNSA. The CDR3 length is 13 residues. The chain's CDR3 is CASSLVPGGEAFF. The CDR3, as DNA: TGTGCCAGCAGCTTAGTCCCCGGTGGTGAAGCTTTCTTT.

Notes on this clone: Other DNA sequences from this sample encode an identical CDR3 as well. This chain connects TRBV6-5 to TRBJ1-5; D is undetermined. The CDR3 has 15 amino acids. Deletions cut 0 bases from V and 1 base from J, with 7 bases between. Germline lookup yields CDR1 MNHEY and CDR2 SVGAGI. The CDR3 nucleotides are TGTGCCAGCAGTTACTCCGGTTCCAGCAATCAGCCCCAGCATTTT. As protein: CASSYSGSSNQPQHF.

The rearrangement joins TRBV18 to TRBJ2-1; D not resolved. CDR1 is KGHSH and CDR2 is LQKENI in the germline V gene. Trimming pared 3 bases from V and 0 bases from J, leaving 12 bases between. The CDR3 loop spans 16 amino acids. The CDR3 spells CASSPLRAGSYNEQFF. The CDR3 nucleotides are TGTGCCAGCTCACCGCTTCGTGCAGGCTCCTACAATGAGCAGTTCTTC.

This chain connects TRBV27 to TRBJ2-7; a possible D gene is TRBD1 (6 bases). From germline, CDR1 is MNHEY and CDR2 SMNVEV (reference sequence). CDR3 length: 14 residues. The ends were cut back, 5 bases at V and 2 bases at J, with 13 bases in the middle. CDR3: CASSPYRVTYEQYF. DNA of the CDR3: TGTGCCAGCAGTCCCTACAGGGTCACCTACGAGCAGTACTTC.

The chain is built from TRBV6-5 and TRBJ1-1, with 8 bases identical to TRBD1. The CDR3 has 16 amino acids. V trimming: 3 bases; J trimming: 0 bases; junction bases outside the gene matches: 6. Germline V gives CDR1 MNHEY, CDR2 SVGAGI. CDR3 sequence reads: CASSYRGTGLNTEAFF. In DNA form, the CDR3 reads TGTGCCAGCAGTTATCGGGGGACAGGACTGAACACTGAAGCTTTCTTT.

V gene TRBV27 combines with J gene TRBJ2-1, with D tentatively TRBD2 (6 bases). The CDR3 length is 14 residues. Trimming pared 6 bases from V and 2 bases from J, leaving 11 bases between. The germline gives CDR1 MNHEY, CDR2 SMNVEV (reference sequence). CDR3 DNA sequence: TGTGCCAGCAGACCGCGGGGAGCCTACAATGAGCAGTTCTTC. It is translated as CASRPRGAYNEQFF.

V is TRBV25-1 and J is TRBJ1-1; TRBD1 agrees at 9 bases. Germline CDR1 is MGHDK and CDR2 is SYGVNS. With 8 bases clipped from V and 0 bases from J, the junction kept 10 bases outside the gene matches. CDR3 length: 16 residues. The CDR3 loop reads CASSPRDRVMNTEAFF. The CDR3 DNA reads TGTGCCAGCTCGCCCAGGGACAGGGTGATGAACACTGAAGCTTTCTTT. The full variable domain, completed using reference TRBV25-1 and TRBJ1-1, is EADIYQTPRYLVIGTGKKITLECSQTMGHDKMYWYQQDPGMELHLIHYSYGVNSTEKGDLSSESTVSRIRTEHFPLTLESARPSHTSQYLCASSPRDRVMNTEAFFGQGTRLTVV.

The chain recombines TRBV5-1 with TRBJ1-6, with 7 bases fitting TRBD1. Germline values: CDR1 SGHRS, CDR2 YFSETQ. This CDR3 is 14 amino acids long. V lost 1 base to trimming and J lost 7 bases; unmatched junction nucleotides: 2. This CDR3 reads CASSLTTGNSPLHF. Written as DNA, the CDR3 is TGCGCCAGCAGCTTGACGACAGGGAATTCACCCCTCCACTTT. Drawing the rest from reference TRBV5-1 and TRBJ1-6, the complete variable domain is KAGVTQTPRYLIKTRGQQVTLSCSPISGHRSVSWYQQTPGQGLQFLFEYFSETQRNKGNFPGRFSGRQFSNSRSEMNVSTLELGDSALYLCASSLTTGNSPLHFGNGTRLTVT.

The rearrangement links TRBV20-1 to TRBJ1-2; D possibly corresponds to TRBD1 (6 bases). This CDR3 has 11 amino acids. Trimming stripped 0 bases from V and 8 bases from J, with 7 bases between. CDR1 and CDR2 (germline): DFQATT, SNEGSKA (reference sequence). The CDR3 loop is CSARDGGGYTF. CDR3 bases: TGCAGTGCTAGAGATGGGGGCGGCTACACCTTC.

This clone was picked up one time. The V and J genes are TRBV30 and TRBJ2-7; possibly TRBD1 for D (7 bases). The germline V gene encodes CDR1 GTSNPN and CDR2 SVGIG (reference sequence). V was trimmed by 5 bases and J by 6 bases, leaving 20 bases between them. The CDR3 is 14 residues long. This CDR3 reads CAWESPGGGGEQYF. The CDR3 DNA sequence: TGTGCCTGGGAATCTCCAGGGGGAGGTGGCGAGCAGTACTTC.

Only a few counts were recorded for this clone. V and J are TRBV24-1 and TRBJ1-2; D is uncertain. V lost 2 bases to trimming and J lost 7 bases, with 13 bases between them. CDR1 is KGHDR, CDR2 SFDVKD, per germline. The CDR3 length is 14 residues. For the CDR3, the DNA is TGTGCCACCAGTGATTGGGCCGAGGGTGGTGGCTACACCTTC. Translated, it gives CATSDWAEGGGYTF.

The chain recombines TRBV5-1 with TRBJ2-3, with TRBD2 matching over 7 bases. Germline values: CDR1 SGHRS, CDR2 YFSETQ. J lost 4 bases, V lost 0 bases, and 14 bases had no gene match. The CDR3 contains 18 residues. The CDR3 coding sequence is TGCGCCAGCAGCTTGGAACCCCCCCCAAGAGCGGGGCCAGATACGCAGTATTTT. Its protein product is CASSLEPPPRAGPDTQYF.

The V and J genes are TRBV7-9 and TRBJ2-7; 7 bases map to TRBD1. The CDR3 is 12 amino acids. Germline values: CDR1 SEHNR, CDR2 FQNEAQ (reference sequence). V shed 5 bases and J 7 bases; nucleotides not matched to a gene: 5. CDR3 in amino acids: CASSATGFEQYF. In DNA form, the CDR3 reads TGTGCCAGCAGCGCGACAGGGTTTGAGCAGTACTTC.

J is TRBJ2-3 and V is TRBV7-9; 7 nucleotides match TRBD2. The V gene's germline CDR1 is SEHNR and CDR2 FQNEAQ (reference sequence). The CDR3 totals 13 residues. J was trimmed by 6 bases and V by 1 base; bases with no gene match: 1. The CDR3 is CASSLGSGDTQYF. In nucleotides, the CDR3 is TGTGCCAGCAGCTTAGGTAGCGGGGATACGCAGTATTTT.

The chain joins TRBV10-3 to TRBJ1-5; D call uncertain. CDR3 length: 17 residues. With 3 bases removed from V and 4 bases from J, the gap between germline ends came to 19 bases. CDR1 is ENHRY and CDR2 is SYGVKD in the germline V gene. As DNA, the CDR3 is TGTGCCATCAGTGAAAACATAGGACGTAGAGGGAATCAGCCCCAGCATTTT. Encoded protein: CAISENIGRRGNQPQHF.